This is a list of T cell receptor beta chains from one sample in a study of early T cells in non-severe SARS-CoV-2 infection. TCRdb re-called the 5' RACE reads through MiXCR, storing one row per CDR3 protein. The table has 70,000 to 90,000 distinct CDR3 sequences, about 10% seen once. The specimen sequenced was whole blood. These receptors originate from an adult who was a healthcare worker with PCR-confirmed SARS-CoV-2 infection or an uninfected control (not recorded which). CDR3s include the opening cysteine and the closing phenylalanine or tryptophan. The D gene is left open where the match is weak. For some rows the clone size is stated as once, few or many, or as a class when expanded; others skip it.

J | size | V | D | CDR3 | DNA
TRBJ2-1 | many | TRBV19 | . | CASSRSSYNEQFF | TGTGCCAGTAGTAGGAGCTCCTACAATGAGCAGTTCTTC
TRBJ1-2 | many | TRBV20-1 | . | CSASPGGAYGYTF | TGCAGTGCTAGCCCGGGTGGTGCCTATGGCTACACCTTC
TRBJ2-4 | . | TRBV28 | . | CATKPGSSIQYF | TGTGCCACCAAGCCAGGCAGTTCGATTCAGTACTTC
TRBJ1-1 | many | TRBV6-5 | . | CASSPTGRGAFF | TGTGCCAGCAGCCCGACGGGGAGAGGAGCTTTCTTT
TRBJ2-1 | . | TRBV5-1 | . | CASSLWAQLDEQFF | TGCGCCAGCAGCTTATGGGCTCAGTTGGATGAGCAGTTCTTC
TRBJ2-7 | many | TRBV6-1 | TRBD1 | CASSGQQGVRNEQYF | TGTGCCAGCAGTGGTCAGCAGGGGGTGAGGAACGAGCAGTACTTC
TRBJ2-5 | many | TRBV11-2 | TRBD2 | CASSLGASGGQETQYF | TGTGCCAGCAGCTTAGGGGCTAGCGGGGGCCAAGAGACCCAGTACTTC
TRBJ1-4 | few | TRBV29-1 | TRBD1 | CSVPGTGAEKLFF | TGCAGCGTCCCCGGGACAGGGGCTGAAAAACTGTTTTTT
TRBJ1-1 | many | TRBV6-2/TRBV6-3 | . | CASSYGPTEAFF | TGTGCCAGCAGTTATGGGCCCACTGAAGCTTTCTTT
TRBJ2-3 | . | TRBV12-3/TRBV12-4 | . | CASSLGGDRTDTQYF | TGTGCCAGCAGTTTAGGAGGGGATCGCACAGATACGCAGTATTTT
TRBJ2-1 | few | TRBV7-6 | TRBD2 | CASSLGAPSGGPPYNEQFF | TGTGCCAGCAGCTTAGGAGCGCCTAGCGGGGGGCCGCCCTACAATGAGCAGTTCTTC
TRBJ2-2 | many | TRBV3-1 | . | CASSPAEAGNGELFF | TGTGCCAGCAGCCCCGCCGAGGCGGGGAACGGGGAGCTGTTTTTT
TRBJ2-5 | few | TRBV12-3/TRBV12-4 | . | CASSFTKETQYF | TGTGCCAGCAGTTTTACCAAAGAGACCCAGTACTTC
TRBJ1-2 | many | TRBV12-3/TRBV12-4 | . | CASSLTRLSNYGYTF | TGTGCCAGCAGTTTAACCCGGCTCTCTAACTATGGCTACACCTTC
TRBJ2-7 | few | TRBV7-6 | . | CASSLGPYYEQYF | TGTGCCAGCAGCTTAGGACCCTACTACGAGCAGTACTTC
TRBJ2-1 | many | TRBV6-5 | . | CASSGWASTYNEQFF | TGTGCCAGCAGTGGGTGGGCCTCTACCTACAATGAGCAGTTCTTC
TRBJ2-3 | few | TRBV11-2 | . | CASGPLDLRQSTQYF | TGTGCCAGCGGACCCTTGGACCTAAGACAGTCTACGCAGTATTTT
TRBJ1-2 | many | TRBV6-1 | . | CASLKTGIYGYTF | TGTGCCAGCCTTAAGACAGGAATCTATGGCTACACCTTC
TRBJ1-2 | . | TRBV2 | TRBD1 | CASHRGYGYTF | TGTGCCAGTCACAGGGGCTATGGCTACACCTTC
TRBJ1-1 | many | TRBV7-6 | TRBD1 | CASSRRQGGNTEAFF | TGTGCCAGCAGCCGCCGACAGGGTGGGAACACTGAAGCTTTCTTT
TRBJ2-1 | few | TRBV20-1 | TRBD2 | CSARGTSDNEQFF | TGCAGTGCTAGAGGGACTAGCGACAATGAGCAGTTCTTC
TRBJ2-7 | few | TRBV9 | . | CASSVDGLDPSWEQYF | TGTGCCAGCAGCGTAGATGGCCTCGACCCGTCATGGGAGCAGTACTTC
TRBJ2-1 | many | TRBV19 | . | CASRERGDNEQFF | TGTGCCAGTAGGGAACGGGGAGACAATGAGCAGTTCTTC
TRBJ1-1 | few | TRBV7-2 | TRBD1 | CASSLPGQGRTEAFF | TGTGCCAGCAGCTTGCCAGGACAGGGGCGGACTGAAGCTTTCTTT
TRBJ1-5 | few | TRBV6-6 | TRBD1 | CASSFGQGSQPQHF | TGTGCCAGCAGTTTCGGACAGGGCTCTCAGCCCCAGCATTTT
TRBJ2-4 | many | TRBV4-2 | TRBD2 | CASSQDGWGGGAKNIQYF | TGTGCCAGCAGCCAAGATGGTTGGGGCGGGGGAGCCAAAAACATTCAGTACTTC